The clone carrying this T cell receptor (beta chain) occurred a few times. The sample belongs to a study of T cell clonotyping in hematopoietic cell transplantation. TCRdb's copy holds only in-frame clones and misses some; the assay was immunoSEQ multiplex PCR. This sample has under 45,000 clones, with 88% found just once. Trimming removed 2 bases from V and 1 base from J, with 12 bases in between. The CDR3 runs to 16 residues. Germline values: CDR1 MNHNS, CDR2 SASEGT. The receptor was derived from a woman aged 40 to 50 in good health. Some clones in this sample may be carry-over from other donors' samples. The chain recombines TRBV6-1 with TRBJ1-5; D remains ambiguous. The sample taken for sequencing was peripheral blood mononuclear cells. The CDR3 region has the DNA TGTGCCAGCAGTGAAAGTTTTGGAGGGAGCAATCAGCCCCAGCATTTT. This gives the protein CASSESFGGSNQPQHF.